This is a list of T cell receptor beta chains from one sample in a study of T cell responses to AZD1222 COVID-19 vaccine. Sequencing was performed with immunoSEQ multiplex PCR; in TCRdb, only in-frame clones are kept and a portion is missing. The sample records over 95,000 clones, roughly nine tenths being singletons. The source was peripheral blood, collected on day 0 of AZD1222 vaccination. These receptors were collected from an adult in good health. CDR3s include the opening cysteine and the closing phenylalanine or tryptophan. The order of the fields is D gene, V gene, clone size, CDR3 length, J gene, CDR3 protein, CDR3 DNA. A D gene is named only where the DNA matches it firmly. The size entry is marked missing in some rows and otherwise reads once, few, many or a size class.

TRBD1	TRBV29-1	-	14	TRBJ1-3	CSIGTGNSGNTIYF	TGCAGCATCGGGACAGGGAACTCTGGAAACACCATATATTTT
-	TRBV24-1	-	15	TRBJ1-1	CATSESGTVNTEAFF	TGTGCCACCAGTGAATCCGGGACGGTGAACACTGAAGCTTTCTTT
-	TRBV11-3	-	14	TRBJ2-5	CASSLGGREETQYF	TGTGCCAGCAGCTTAGGCGGCAGGGAAGAGACCCAGTACTTC
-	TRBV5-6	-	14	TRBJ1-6	CASSRPDGNSPLHF	TGTGCCAGCAGCCGTCCGGACGGGAATTCACCCCTCCACTTT
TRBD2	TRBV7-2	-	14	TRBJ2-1	CASSSGRGFSRQFF	TGTGCCAGCAGCTCGGGGCGGGGGTTCTCCCGGCAGTTCTTC
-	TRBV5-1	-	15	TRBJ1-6	CASSLEAIYNSPLHF	TGCGCCAGCAGCTTGGAGGCGATTTATAATTCACCCCTCCACTTT
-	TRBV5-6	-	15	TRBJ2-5	CASSWIRGAQETQYF	TGTGCCAGCAGCTGGATCCGGGGCGCACAAGAGACCCAGTACTTC
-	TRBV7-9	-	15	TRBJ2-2	CASSFRGMTTGELFF	TGTGCCAGCAGCTTTAGGGGTATGACCACCGGGGAGCTGTTTTTT
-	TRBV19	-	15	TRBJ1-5	CASSLVEFSNQPQHF	TGTGCCAGTAGTTTAGTAGAGTTTAGCAATCAGCCCCAGCATTTT
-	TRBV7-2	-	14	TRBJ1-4	CASSLEATNEKLFF	TGTGCCAGCAGCTTAGAAGCAACTAATGAAAAACTGTTTTTT
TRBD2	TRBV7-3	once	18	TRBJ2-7	CASSLNGLAGGGHYEQYF	TGTGCCAGCAGCTTAAATGGACTAGCGGGGGGCGGTCACTACGAGCAGTACTTC
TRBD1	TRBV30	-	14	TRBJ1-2	CAWSVQGFEGGYTF	TGTGCCTGGAGTGTACAGGGGTTCGAGGGTGGCTACACCTTC